The next 23 T cell receptor beta chains were all read from a single sample in a study of tumor-infiltrating lymphocytes in primary liver carcinoma. For each extraction, RNA and DNA were obtained together from about 19-30 mg of unsorted bulk tissue. A primer in the constant region served to generate TCR beta cDNA from about 470 ng of total RNA. A slightly modified ARM-PCR protocol with three nested multiplex PCR rounds produced these TCR beta libraries. In the first two PCR rounds, TRBV1-TRBV30 forward primers were paired with a C-beta reverse primer, and each round lasted roughly 10 cycles. In TCRdb, the multiplex PCR reads were re-called with MiXCR into one record per CDR3 protein. This repertoire shows about 21,000 distinct CDR3 sequences, over 60% found once; its top ten account for roughly 42%. Sequenced: liver tumor tissue from sampling region 1. Indicated subset: tumor region T1, superior pole. The receptors were gathered from a woman aged 25 to 45 with primary liver carcinoma and hepatitis B virus infection.

This clonotype was seen a handful of times. The chain joins TRBV11-2 to TRBJ2-7; D is unclear. The V end lost 7 bases, the J end lost 6 bases, and 16 bases lay between the germline ends. The CDR3 runs to 13 residues. In germline, CDR1 is SGHAT, CDR2 FQNNGV. CDR3 amino acids: CASKFAVNFEQYF. CDR3 coding DNA: TGTGCCAGCAAGTTTGCGGTGAACTTCGAGCAGTACTTC.

Turning to this clonotype: The CDR3 carries no conserved terminal phenylalanine or tryptophan, so it likely arises from a read error. The chain links TRBV11-2 to TRBJ2-2, with TRBD2 matching over 9 bases. Germline V gives CDR1 SGHAT, CDR2 FQNNGV. The CDR3 contains 16 residues. CDR3 protein: CACSLVTLAGTGDLFY. CDR3 DNA: TGTGCCTGCAGCTTAGTGACGCTAGCGGGAACCGGGGATCTGTTTTAT.

The table lists this clonotype with a few counts. This chain joins TRBV11-2 and TRBJ2-1; possible D gene TRBD1, 5 bases. The germline V and J ends were trimmed by 7 bases and 9 bases, with 25 bases remaining between them. Germline loops: CDR1 SGHAT, CDR2 FQNNGV. This CDR3 is built from 16 residues. CDR3: CASNYEAGTGNPEQFF. The DNA of the CDR3 is TGTGCCAGCAACTACGAGGCCGGTACAGGCAATCCTGAGCAGTTCTTC. The complete variable domain, with remaining parts taken from reference TRBV11-2 and TRBJ2-1, reads EAGVAQSPRYKIIEKRQSVAFWCNPISGHATLYWYQQILGQGPKLLIQFQNNGVVDDSQLPKDRFSAERLKGVDSTLKIQPAKLEDSAVYLCASNYEAGTGNPEQFFGPGTRLTVL.

This clonotype has just a few counts. The chain uses TRBV7-8 and TRBJ2-3; no clear D. The length of the CDR3 is 17 residues. Trimming took off 1 base at V and 0 bases at J, with 14 bases between the two ends. The V gene's germline CDR1 is SGHVS and CDR2 FQNEAQ. CDR3: CASSLGEAIGSTDTQYF. For the CDR3, the DNA is TGTGCCAGCAGCTTAGGAGAGGCTATCGGGAGCACAGATACGCAGTATTTT.

Turning to this clonotype: At one end the junction does not follow the germline gene, possibly because of a read error. The chain has TRBV4-3 and TRBJ2-1, with no clear D. This CDR3 has 14 amino acids. The germline V gene has CDR1 LGHNA and CDR2 YSLEER. This CDR3 reads CASSHIELVDERFF. CDR3 in DNA: TGCGCCAGCAGTCACATAGAGTTGGTCGATGAGCGGTTCTTC.

Turning to this clonotype: The CDR3 end shows no conserved phenylalanine or tryptophan, and so a read error is likely. It is unclear where the CDR3 begins or ends on the DNA, so no DNA is shown, and the CDR3 is as TCRdb lists it. This rearrangement joins TRBV11-1 to TRBJ2-5; the table assigns TRBD1, which was not confirmed against the DNA. CDR1 is SGHAT and CDR2 is FQDESV in the germline V gene (reference sequence). With termini counted, the CDR3 has 14 amino acids. The CDR3 region is CASSLAGRGETQYS.

The chain employs TRBV5-1 and TRBJ2-7; D might be TRBD1 (5 bases). V was shortened by 5 bases and J by 3 bases, with 15 bases between the two germline ends. CDR1 SGHRS and CDR2 YFSETQ come from the germline V gene. The CDR3 runs to 14 residues. The chain's CDR3 is CASRLQADFYEQYF. The CDR3 DNA is TGCGCCAGCAGACTACAGGCCGATTTCTACGAGCAGTACTTC.

V usage is TRBV11-2 and J usage is TRBJ2-3; no reliable D call. The V and J ends lost 1 base and 3 bases respectively, with 8 bases between them. Germline CDR1 reads SGHAT; CDR2 reads FQNNGV. The CDR3 contains 14 residues. CDR3 loop: CASSLGVVTDTQYF. The CDR3 bases are TGTGCCAGCAGCTTAGGGGTAGTAACAGATACGCAGTATTTT.

The genes are TRBV11-3 and TRBJ2-2, with 7 bases that match TRBD1. The CDR3 sequence is 15 residues long. Germline CDR1 is SGHNT and CDR2 is YENEEA. The CDR3 sequence: CVTNRREGAPGELFF. CDR3 DNA sequence: TGTGTCACCAACCGTCGAGAGGGGGCCCCCGGGGAGCTGTTTTTT. The full variable domain, in which reference TRBV11-3 and TRBJ2-2 provide the parts outside the CDR3, is EAGVVQSPRYKIIEKKQPVAFWCNPISGHNTLYWYLQNLGQGPELLIRYENEEAVDDSQLPKDRFSAERLKGVDSTLKIQPAELGDSAVYLCVTNRREGAPGELFFGEGSRLTVL.

Worth noting for this clonotype: The junction shows a germline mismatch at one end, possibly a read error. The chain recombines TRBV7-8 with TRBJ2-3; 10 nucleotides match TRBD2. The CDR3 is 16 amino acids. The germline V gene encodes CDR1 SGHVS and CDR2 FQNEAQ. CDR3 residues: CVSNLGAGGPGGTQYF. CDR3 DNA sequence: TGTGTCAGCAACTTAGGAGCGGGAGGGCCTGGTGGTACGCAGTATTTT.

About this clonotype: Relative to the germline gene, one junction end is altered; a read error may explain this. The V and J genes are TRBV11-2 and TRBJ2-3; D is unresolved. CDR1 and CDR2 (germline): SGHAT, FQNNGV. The CDR3 is 15 residues long. The DNA for the CDR3 is TGTGCCAGCACCTCCTTACTCTATGGCACAGATGCGCAATATTTT. The encoded protein is CASTSLLYGTDAQYF.

Notes on this clonotype: Without the conserved terminal phenylalanine or tryptophan, this CDR3 likely stems from a read error. The V and J genes are TRBV11-1 and TRBJ1-1, with D possibly TRBD1 on 6 matching bases. Germline CDR1 is SGHAT and CDR2 is FQDESV (reference sequence). This CDR3 spans 15 amino acids. DNA of the CDR3: TGTGGCAGCAGCTCAACCAGGACAGTGAACACTGAAGCTTTCATT. This gives the protein CGSSSTRTVNTEAFI.

Concerning this clonotype itself: The germline gene is not matched at one end of the junction; a read error may be the cause. The chain recombines TRBV11-2 with TRBJ2-7; D uncertain. The germline V gene encodes CDR1 SGHAT and CDR2 FQNNGV. CDR3 length equals 14 residues. The CDR3 nucleotides are TGCGCCAGCAGCGTTGACACTGTCTCCTACGAACAGTACTTC. Residues: CASSVDTVSYEQYF.

The chain uses TRBV30 and TRBJ2-7; D uncertain. The germline gives CDR1 GTSNPN, CDR2 SVGIG (reference sequence). V lost 3 bases and J lost 10, with 19 bases in between. The CDR3 extends over 13 amino acids. The CDR3 loop reads CAWSPGPPNQQYF. For the CDR3, the DNA is TGTGCCTGGAGCCCGGGTCCCCCGAACCAACAGTACTTC.

With regard to this clonotype: This clone may be a read error of a much larger clone one base away. This chain links TRBV28 with TRBJ2-7; TRBD1 matches 12 bases. V lost 6 bases and J lost 13; bases outside the gene matches: 13. The germline CDR1 and CDR2 sequences are MDHEN and SYDVKM. The CDR3 is 14 amino acids. In DNA, the CDR3 is TGTGCCAGCAGCCCCGGGACAGGGGGCTACGGGCAATACTTC. Translating it yields CASSPGTGGYGQYF.

Worth noting for this clonotype: Germline and junction disagree at one end, which may indicate a read error. This chain uses TRBV5-1 with TRBJ2-1, with 11 bases aligning to TRBD2. There are 17 residues in the CDR3. Germline assignment: CDR1 SGHRS and CDR2 YFSETQ. The chain's CDR3 is CASRLGLAGGLGNKQFF. CDR3 in DNA: TGCGCCAGCAGATTGGGGCTAGCGGGAGGCTTGGGCAATAAGCAGTTCTTC.

This clonotype has a handful of counts. The junction departs from the called germline gene at one end, perhaps through a read error. The chain recombines TRBV11-1 with TRBJ2-5; possibly TRBD1 for D (5 bases). Germline V CDR1 and CDR2: SGHAT, FQDESV (reference sequence). This CDR3 has 14 residues. In nucleotides, the CDR3 is TGTGCTAACAGCTTAGCAGGGCGCGAAGAGACCCAGTACTTT. This encodes CANSLAGREETQYF. Variable domain in full (rest from reference TRBV11-1 and TRBJ2-5): EAEVAQSPRYKITEKSQAVAFWCDPISGHATLYWYRQILGQGPELLVQFQDESVVDDSQLPKDRFSAERLKGVDSTLKIQPAELGDSAMYLCANSLAGREETQYFGPGTRLLVL.

With respect to this clonotype: Because the CDR3 is missing its conserved closing phenylalanine or tryptophan, this is likely a read error. The J gene is TRBJ1-4, the V gene TRBV30, with a tentative D call TRBD1 (5 bases). Germline V CDR1 and CDR2: GTSNPN, SVGIG (reference sequence). The CDR3 consists of 13 residues. V gave up 0 bases and J gave up 8 bases, with 10 bases separating them. This chain's CDR3 is CAWSVPGGEKLFI. DNA for the CDR3: TGTGCCTGGAGTGTACCCGGGGGGGAAAAACTGTTTATT.

The table lists this clonotype with many counts. A much larger clone lies one base from this, so it may be a read error. This chain links TRBV24-1 with TRBJ2-6, with D perhaps assigned TRBD1 or TRBD2 (5 bases each). The CDR3 covers 13 residues. Germline V gene data show CDR1 as KGHDR and CDR2 as SFDVKD. The CDR3 reads CATRGDGANILTF. CDR3 coding DNA: TGTGCCACCAGAGGGGACGGGGCCAACATCCTGACTTTC.

Comment on this clonotype: This CDR3 fails to terminate in the conserved phenylalanine or tryptophan, so it likely reflects a read error. The chain employs TRBV5-5 and TRBJ2-3; TRBD1 is a possible D gene (6 bases). The CDR3 is 16 amino acids. In germline, CDR1 is SGHKS, CDR2 YYEKEE (reference sequence). The CDR3 DNA reads as TGTGTTAGCAGCTTTGTCGCGAAGGGGGGCACAGATACGCAGTATCTT. The encoded protein is CVSSFVAKGGTDTQYL.

Note on this clonotype: The junction departs from germline at one end; a sequencing error may be responsible. This chain connects TRBV6-2 or TRBV6-3 to TRBJ2-3, with 11 bases lining up with TRBD2. Per germline, CDR1 MNHEY and CDR2 SVGEGT. The CDR3 spans 17 residues. The CDR3 is CASSYSRTSGRMDTQYF. The CDR3 DNA follows: TGTGCCAGTAGTTACTCGAGGACTAGCGGGCGCATGGATACGCAGTATTTT.

This rearrangement joins TRBV5-1 to TRBJ2-2; TRBD1 matches 8 bases. The V gene end was trimmed by 2 bases and the J gene end by 5 bases; junction bases not matched to a gene: 14. Germline CDR1 and CDR2: SGHRS and YFSETQ. This CDR3 has 18 residues. The CDR3 region has the DNA TGCGCCAGCAGCTTCCTATCCACGGGACAGGTGACGACCGGGGAGCTGTTTTTT. Amino acid sequence: CASSFLSTGQVTTGELFF.

Points on this clonotype: In this CDR3 the conserved last residue, phenylalanine or tryptophan, is missing, so a read error is likely. The chain uses TRBV6-2 or TRBV6-3 and TRBJ2-7, with TRBD2 matching 14 bases. Germline CDR1 reads MNHEY; CDR2 reads SVGEGT. The CDR3 extends over 16 amino acids. V shed 5 bases and J 7 bases; nucleotides not matched to a gene: 10. CDR3 in DNA: TGTGCCAGCAGTCTCGGGACTAGCGGGAGATGGTGGGAGCAGTACTAC. It yields the protein CASSLGTSGRWWEQYY.